This T cell receptor beta chain was identified during a study of CXCR3-negative and CXCR3-positive naive CD8 T cells (dated by TCRdb to about 2019). Regarding the research as a whole: In total, some 150 million TRB reads were obtained, corresponding to roughly 1.5 +/- 0.3 million reads per library. Diversity and physicochemical repertoire analyses were performed on about 12 donors pooled from two independent experiments. TRBV-TRBJ cluster analysis included naive subsets from 5 donors and memory cells from 3 donors. What the authors observed across the whole study: Freshly isolated PBMCs were used for most assays because CXCR3 expression went down partially after cryopreservation. Compared with CXCR3-negative naive cells, CXCR3-positive naive cells had TRB CDR3s with higher hydrophobicity (lower Kidera factor 4), lower energy, and higher strength and volume indices. Because surface CD5, which has been linked to self-reactivity in mice, was comparable between naive subsets, TCR interaction strength was also inferred from TRB CDR3 physicochemical properties. Naive CXCR3-negative and CXCR3-positive cells from the same donor showed similar TRBV-TRBJ usage, whereas memory cells showed distinct patterns. Both naive subsets had comparably high repertoire diversity, while memory CD8+ T cells had much lower repertoire diversity.

The sequencer listed for this sample is NextSeq 550. The Human TCR Profiling Kit (MiLaboratory) was used to make UMI-labeled 5' RACE TRB cDNA libraries. cDNA synthesis used the entire amount of extracted RNA, and PCR amplification then used the entire amount of cDNA produced. Libraries were prepared in parallel with an identical number of PCR cycles. The published analysis was carried out like this. MIGEC and MiXCR extracted about 50,000 +/- 10,000 unique UMI-labeled TRB cDNA molecules per library, requiring at least two reads per UMI. An average of approximately 40,000 +/- 10,000 functional in-frame TRB CDR3 nucleotide clonotypes without stop codons was found per library. After downsampling to 5000 UMI-labeled TRB molecules per sample, diversity metrics, including normalized Shannon-Wiener and Chao1, were computed in VDJtools. VDJtools computed clonotype-size-weighted physicochemical properties of the central five CDR3 residues: interaction energy, strength, volume and Kidera factor 4. Each CDR3 protein sequence appears as one entry after TCRdb reprocessed the reads, and no DNA is included. TCRdb, not the authors, supplied the V and J calls. The sample table records over 5,000 distinct CDR3 sequences. Roughly 1.7% of the sample is taken by the ten largest.

For every CD8+ T cell subset, over 250,000 cells were flow-sorted straight into RLT lysis buffer, and each subset was sorted in triplicate. Naive CD8+ T cells were defined stringently as CD45RO-CCR7+CD27+CD95- to exclude memory contaminants. Peripheral blood mononuclear cells were isolated from buffy coats using standard density gradient centrifugation. A FACSAria III was used to flow-sort naive CD8+ T cells into CXCR3-negative and CXCR3-positive populations. Total RNA was extracted from sorted cells using an RNeasy Mini Kit. The germline V gene (reference sequence) sets CDR1 to SSHAT and CDR2 to FNYEAQ. The CDR3 goes from the cysteine to the phenylalanine over 14 residues. No DNA was logged. This clonotype is large (0.1 to 1%) on the basis of its frequency; no count is available. Its antigen target is currently unknown.

This chain is built from TRBV7-7 and TRBJ2-2. Sequenced: naive CXCR3+ CD8+ T cells from blood. The cell subset or site label of this sample denotes: CD45RO-CCR7+CD27+CD95- naive CD8+ T cells expressing CXCR3 (TNR3+). The TCR was taken from a human donor in good health. Some clones in this sample may be carry-over from other donors' samples. The CDR3 reads as follows: CASSPTANTGELFF.